These T cell receptor beta chains were read from a single sample in a study of CD8+CD57+ T cells in acquired aplastic anemia. Each CDR3 protein is one row after TCRdb ran MiXCR on the reads. Of roughly 170,000 distinct CDR3 sequences listed, 48% are singletons. Sample: sorted CD4+, CD8+, or CD8+CD57+ T cells (not recorded which) from PBMCs. The source is a human donor with aplastic anemia. The CDR3 runs from the conserved cysteine through the conserved F or W. The order of the fields is clone size, D gene, V gene, J gene, CDR3 protein, CDR3 DNA. The D gene is left open where the match is weak. A clone size is listed for some rows: how often the clone was seen (once, few, many), or a class if it is expanded.

NA,TRBD1,TRBV25-1,TRBJ1-1,CASSAPDRANTEAFF,TGTGCCAGCAGTGCCCCGGACAGGGCGAACACTGAAGCTTTCTTT
NA,NA,TRBV6-1,TRBJ1-1,CASEAPGTEAFF,TGTGCCAGCGAGGCTCCAGGGACTGAAGCTTTCTTT
NA,TRBD1,TRBV27,TRBJ1-3,CASSPSDRSGNTIYF,TGTGCCAGCAGTCCCTCGGACAGGTCTGGAAACACCATATATTTT
NA,NA,TRBV19,TRBJ2-2,CASSRGNTGELFF,TGTGCCAGTAGTCGGGGGAACACCGGGGAGCTGTTTTTT
NA,TRBD1,TRBV10-3,TRBJ2-3,CAIRTQGDTQYF,TGTGCCATCAGAACACAGGGGGATACGCAGTATTTT
few,NA,TRBV9,TRBJ2-1,CASSVGTSSYNEQFF,TGTGCCAGCAGCGTAGGTACCAGCTCCTACAATGAGCAGTTCTTC
many,NA,TRBV2,TRBJ1-1,CASSVQENTEAFF,TGTGCCAGCAGTGTTCAGGAGAACACTGAAGCTTTCTTT
many,TRBD1,TRBV9,TRBJ1-2,CASSPRGEHYGYTF,TGTGCCAGCAGCCCCAGGGGGGAGCACTATGGCTACACCTTC
NA,NA,TRBV5-1,TRBJ2-3,CASSLSSGGRTDTQYF,TGCGCCAGCAGCCTAAGTTCAGGGGGGAGGACAGATACGCAGTATTTT
many,NA,TRBV5-6,TRBJ1-2,CASSFEPNYGYTF,TGTGCCAGCAGCTTTGAGCCTAACTATGGCTACACCTTC
many,TRBD2,TRBV6-1,TRBJ2-1,CASSDLGLAGVSSYNEQFF,TGTGCCAGCAGTGACTTAGGACTAGCGGGAGTTAGCTCCTACAATGAGCAGTTCTTC